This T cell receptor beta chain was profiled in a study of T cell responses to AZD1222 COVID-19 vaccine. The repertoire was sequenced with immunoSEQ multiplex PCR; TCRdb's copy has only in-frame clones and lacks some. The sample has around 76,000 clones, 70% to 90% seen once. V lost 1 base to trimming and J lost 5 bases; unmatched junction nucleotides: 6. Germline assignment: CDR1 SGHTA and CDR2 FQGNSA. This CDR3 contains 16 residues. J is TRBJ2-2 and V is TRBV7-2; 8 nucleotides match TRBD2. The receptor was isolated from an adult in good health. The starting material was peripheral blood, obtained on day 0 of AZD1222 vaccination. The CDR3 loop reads CASSLGVAGTTGELFF. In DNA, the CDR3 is TGTGCCAGCAGCTTAGGGGTAGCGGGGACAACCGGGGAGCTGTTTTTT.